This T cell receptor beta chain was recovered during a study of radiotherapy plus CTLA-4 blockade in lung cancer. The protocol was immunoSEQ multiplex PCR, while the TCRdb copy is restricted to in-frame clones and leaves out a portion. The sample lists tens of thousands of clones, roughly 76% seen once, with about 8% in the top ten. Germline CDR1 and CDR2: MNHEY and SVGAGI. The CDR3 runs 15 residues. After removal of 6 bases from V and 4 bases from J, the junction contained 5 bases not matched to a gene. The clonotype was recovered from a human donor with non-small cell lung cancer whose response to radiotherapy plus ipilimumab could not be evaluated. This sample comprised peripheral blood, obtained from a patient treated with radiotherapy plus ipilimumab. The gene calls are TRBV6-5 and TRBJ2-1, with 11 bases that match TRBD2. CDR3 loop: CASRIAGGSYNEQFF. The CDR3 bases are TGTGCCAGCAGAATAGCGGGAGGGTCATACAATGAGCAGTTCTTC.